This note documents a single T cell receptor (beta chain) sequence. The data belong to a study of blood T cell repertoires in COVID-19. The CDR3 runs to 13 residues. Germline CDR1 LNHDA, CDR2 SQIVND (reference sequence). V was clipped by 3 bases and J by 9 bases, with 14 bases between them. Donors were grouped by their self-reported clinical history. Generated by immunoSEQ multiplex PCR, the TCRdb table keeps only in-frame clones and is missing some. The sample comprises about 140,000 clones, almost 80% of which are singletons, and about 2.9% rests with the top ten. This TCR was sampled from a woman aged 50 to 60 who had recovered from COVID-19. The sample taken for sequencing was PBMCs or T cells enriched from blood (not recorded which). The chain joins TRBV19 to TRBJ1-1; D is perhaps TRBD1 (6 bases). The CDR3 region is CASSIVWGQQAFF. The CDR3 DNA follows: TGTGCCAGTAGTATTGTTTGGGGACAACAAGCTTTCTTT.